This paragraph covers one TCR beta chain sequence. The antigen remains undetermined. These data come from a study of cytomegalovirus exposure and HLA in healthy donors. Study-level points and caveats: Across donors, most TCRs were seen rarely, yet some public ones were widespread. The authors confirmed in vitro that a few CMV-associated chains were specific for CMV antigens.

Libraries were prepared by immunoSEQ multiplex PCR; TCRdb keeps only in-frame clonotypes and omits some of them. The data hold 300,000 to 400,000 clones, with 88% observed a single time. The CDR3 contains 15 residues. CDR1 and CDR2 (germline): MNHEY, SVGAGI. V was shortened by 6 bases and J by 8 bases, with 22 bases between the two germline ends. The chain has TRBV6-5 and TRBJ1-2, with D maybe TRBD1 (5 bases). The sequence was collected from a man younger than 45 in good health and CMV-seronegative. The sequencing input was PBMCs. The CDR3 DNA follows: TGTGCCAGCAGGACTCCGGGACGGGACTTCAGAGGCTACACCTTC. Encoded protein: CASRTPGRDFRGYTF.